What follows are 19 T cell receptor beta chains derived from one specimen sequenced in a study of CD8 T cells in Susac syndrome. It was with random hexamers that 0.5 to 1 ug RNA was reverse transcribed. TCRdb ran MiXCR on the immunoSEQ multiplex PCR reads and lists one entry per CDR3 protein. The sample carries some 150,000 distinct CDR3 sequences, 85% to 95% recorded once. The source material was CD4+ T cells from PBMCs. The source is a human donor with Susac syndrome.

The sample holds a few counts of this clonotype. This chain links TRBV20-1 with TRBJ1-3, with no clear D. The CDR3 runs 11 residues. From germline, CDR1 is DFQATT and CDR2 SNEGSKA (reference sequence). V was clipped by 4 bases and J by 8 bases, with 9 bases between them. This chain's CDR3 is CSATPKDTIYF. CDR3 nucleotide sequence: TGCAGTGCTACCCCCAAGGACACCATATATTTT.

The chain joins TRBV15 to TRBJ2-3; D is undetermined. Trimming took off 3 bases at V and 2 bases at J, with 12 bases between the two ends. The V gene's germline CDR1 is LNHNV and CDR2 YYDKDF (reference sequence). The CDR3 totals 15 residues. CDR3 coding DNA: TGTGCCACCAGCAGGCCCCGTCAGATCACAGATACGCAGTATTTT. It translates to CATSRPRQITDTQYF.

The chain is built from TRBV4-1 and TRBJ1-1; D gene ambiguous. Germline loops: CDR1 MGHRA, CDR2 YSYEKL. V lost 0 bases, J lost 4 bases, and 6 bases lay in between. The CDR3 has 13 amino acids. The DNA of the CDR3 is TGCGCCAGCAGCCAAGATCGCGGCACTGAAGCTTTCTTT. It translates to CASSQDRGTEAFF.

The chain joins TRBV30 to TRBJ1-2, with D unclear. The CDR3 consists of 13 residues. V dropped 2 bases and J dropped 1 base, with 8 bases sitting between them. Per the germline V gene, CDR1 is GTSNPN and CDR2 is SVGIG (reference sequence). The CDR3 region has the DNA TGTGCCTGGAGTACTCGGGTTAACTATGGCTACACCTTC. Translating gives CAWSTRVNYGYTF.

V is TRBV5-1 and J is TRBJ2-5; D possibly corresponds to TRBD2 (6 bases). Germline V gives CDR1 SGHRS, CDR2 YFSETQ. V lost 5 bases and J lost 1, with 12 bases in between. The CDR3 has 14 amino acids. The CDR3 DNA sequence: TGCGCCAGCAGGGACGGGGGTGGCCAAGAGACCCAGTACTTC. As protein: CASRDGGGQETQYF.

For the CDR3, the DNA is TGTGCCAGCAGAACCGGGACAGGGGGACACGGGTCCACCGGGGAGCTGTTTTTT. Translation: CASRTGTGGHGSTGELFF. The genes are TRBV2 and TRBJ2-2; 11 bases agree with TRBD1. The CDR3 sequence is 18 residues long. Germline V gives CDR1 SNHLY, CDR2 FYNNEI. V was clipped by 6 bases and J by 4 bases; unmatched bases: 13. The variable domain in full, with the rest retrieved from reference TRBV2 and TRBJ2-2, is EPEVTQTPSHQVTQMGQEVILRCVPISNHLYFYWYRQILGQKVEFLVSFYNNEISEKSEIFDDQFSVERPDGSNFTLKIRSTKLEDSAMYFCASRTGTGGHGSTGELFFGEGSRLTVL.

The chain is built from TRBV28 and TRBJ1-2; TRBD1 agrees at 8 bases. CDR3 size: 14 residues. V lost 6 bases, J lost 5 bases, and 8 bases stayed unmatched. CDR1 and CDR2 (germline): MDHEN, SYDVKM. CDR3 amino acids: CASSAPDRAYGYTF. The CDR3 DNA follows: TGTGCCAGCAGCGCCCCGGACAGGGCGTATGGCTACACCTTC.

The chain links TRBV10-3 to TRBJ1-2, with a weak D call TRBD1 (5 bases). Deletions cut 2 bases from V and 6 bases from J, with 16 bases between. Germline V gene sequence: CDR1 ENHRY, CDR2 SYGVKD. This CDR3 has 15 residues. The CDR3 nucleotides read TGTGCCATCAGTGAGAGTATCATGATGGGGGATGGCTACACCTTC. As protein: CAISESIMMGDGYTF.

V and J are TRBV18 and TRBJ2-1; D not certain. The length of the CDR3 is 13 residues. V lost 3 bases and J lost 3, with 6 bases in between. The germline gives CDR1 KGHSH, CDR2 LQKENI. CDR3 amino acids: CASSPDGYNEQFF. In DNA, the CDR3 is TGTGCCAGCTCACCCGACGGCTACAATGAGCAGTTCTTC.

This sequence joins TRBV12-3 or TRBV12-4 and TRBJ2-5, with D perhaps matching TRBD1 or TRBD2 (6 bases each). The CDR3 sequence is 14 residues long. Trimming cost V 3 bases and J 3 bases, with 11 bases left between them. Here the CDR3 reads CASSFGGGEETQYF. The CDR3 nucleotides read TGTGCCAGCAGTTTTGGAGGGGGTGAAGAGACCCAGTACTTC.

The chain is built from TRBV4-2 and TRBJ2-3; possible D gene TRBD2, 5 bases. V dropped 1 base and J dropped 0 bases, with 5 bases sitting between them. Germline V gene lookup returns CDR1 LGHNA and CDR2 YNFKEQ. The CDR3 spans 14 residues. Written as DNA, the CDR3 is TGTGCCAGCAGCCAAGGGACTAGCACAGATACGCAGTATTTT. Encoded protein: CASSQGTSTDTQYF.

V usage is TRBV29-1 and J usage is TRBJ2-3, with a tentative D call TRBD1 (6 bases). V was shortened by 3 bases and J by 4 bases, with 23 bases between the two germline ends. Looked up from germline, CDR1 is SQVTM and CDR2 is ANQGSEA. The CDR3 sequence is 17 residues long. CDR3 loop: CSVEDRLSSSAPDTQYF. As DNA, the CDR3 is TGCAGCGTTGAGGACAGACTTTCCTCATCGGCCCCAGATACGCAGTATTTT.

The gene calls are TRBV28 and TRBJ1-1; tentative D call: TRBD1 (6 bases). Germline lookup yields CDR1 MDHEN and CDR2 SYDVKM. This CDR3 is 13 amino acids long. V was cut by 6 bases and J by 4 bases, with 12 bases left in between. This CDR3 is CASRSATGTEAFF. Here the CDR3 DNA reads TGTGCCAGCAGATCCGCGACAGGCACTGAAGCTTTCTTT.

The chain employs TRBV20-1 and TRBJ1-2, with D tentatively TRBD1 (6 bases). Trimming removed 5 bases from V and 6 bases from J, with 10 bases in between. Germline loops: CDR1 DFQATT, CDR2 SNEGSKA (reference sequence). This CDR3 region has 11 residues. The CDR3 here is CSAPGVDGYTF. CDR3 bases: TGCAGTGCTCCAGGGGTAGATGGCTACACCTTC.

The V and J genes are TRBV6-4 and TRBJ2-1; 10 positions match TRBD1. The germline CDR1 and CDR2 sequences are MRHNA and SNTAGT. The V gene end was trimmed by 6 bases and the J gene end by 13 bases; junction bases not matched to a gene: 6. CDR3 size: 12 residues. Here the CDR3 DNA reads TGTGCCAGCAGCACGACAGGGGGCGAACAGTTCTTC. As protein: CASSTTGGEQFF.

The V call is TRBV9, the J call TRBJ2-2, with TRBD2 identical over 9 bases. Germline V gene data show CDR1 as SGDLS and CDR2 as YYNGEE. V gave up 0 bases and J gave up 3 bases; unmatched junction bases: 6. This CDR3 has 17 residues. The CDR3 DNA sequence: TGTGCCAGCAGCGTAGGCATCCTAGCGGGACACACCGGGGAGCTGTTTTTT. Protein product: CASSVGILAGHTGELFF.

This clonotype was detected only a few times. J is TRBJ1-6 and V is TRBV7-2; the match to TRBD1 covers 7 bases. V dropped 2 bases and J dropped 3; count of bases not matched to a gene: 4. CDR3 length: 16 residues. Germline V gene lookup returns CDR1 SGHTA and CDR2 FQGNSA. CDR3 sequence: CASSLKGADYNSPLHF. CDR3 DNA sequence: TGTGCCAGCAGCTTAAAGGGGGCGGACTATAATTCACCCCTCCACTTT.

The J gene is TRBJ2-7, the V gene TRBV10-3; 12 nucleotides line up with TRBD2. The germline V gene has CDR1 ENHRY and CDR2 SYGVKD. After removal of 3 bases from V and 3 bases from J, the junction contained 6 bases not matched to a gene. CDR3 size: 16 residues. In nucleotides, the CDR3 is TGTGCCATCAGTGATGGCCTAGCGGGAGGGATCTACGAGCAGTACTTC. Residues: CAISDGLAGGIYEQYF.

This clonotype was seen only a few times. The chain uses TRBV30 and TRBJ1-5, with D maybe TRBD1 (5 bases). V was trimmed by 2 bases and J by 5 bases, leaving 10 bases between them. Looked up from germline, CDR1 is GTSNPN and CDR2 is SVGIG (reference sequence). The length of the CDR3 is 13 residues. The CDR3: CAWSWGRDQPQHF. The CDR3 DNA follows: TGTGCCTGGAGTTGGGGGAGGGATCAGCCCCAGCATTTT.